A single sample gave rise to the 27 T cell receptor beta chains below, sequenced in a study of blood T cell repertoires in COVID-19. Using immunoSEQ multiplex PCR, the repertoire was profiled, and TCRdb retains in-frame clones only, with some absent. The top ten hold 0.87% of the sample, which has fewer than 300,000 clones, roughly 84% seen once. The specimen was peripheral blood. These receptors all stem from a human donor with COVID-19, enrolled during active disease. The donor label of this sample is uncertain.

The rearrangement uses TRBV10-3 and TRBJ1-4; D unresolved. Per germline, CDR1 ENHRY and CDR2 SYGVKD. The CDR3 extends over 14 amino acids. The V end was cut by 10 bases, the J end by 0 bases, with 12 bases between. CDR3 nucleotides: TGTGCCACCCACGAGGGAGCAACTAATGAAAAACTGTTTTTT. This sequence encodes CATHEGATNEKLFF.

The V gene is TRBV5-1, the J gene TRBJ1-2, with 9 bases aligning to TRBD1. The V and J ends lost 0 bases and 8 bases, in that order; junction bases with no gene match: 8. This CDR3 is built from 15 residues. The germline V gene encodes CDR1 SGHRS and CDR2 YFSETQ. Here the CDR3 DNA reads TGCGCCAGCAGCTTGGCCGGGGACAGGGTGGGCGGCTACACCTTC. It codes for CASSLAGDRVGGYTF. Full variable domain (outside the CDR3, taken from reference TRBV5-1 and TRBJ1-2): KAGVTQTPRYLIKTRGQQVTLSCSPISGHRSVSWYQQTPGQGLQFLFEYFSETQRNKGNFPGRFSGRQFSNSRSEMNVSTLELGDSALYLCASSLAGDRVGGYTFGSGTRLTVV.

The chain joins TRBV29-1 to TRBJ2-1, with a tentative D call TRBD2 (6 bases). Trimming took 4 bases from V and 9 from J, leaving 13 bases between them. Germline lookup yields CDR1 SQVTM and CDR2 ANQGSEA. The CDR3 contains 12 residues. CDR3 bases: TGCAGCGTTGGGGAGGCACACAGTGAGCAGTTCTTC. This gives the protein CSVGEAHSEQFF.

CDR3 residues: CASSPGYGGFDTEAFF. The CDR3 DNA reads TGTGCCAGCTCACCGGGGTACGGGGGTTTTGACACTGAAGCTTTCTTT. The chain uses TRBV18 and TRBJ1-1, with a possible D match to TRBD1 (5 bases). V was trimmed by 3 bases and J by 3 bases, leaving 17 bases between them. The CDR3 is made up of 16 amino acids. The V gene's germline CDR1 is KGHSH and CDR2 LQKENI.

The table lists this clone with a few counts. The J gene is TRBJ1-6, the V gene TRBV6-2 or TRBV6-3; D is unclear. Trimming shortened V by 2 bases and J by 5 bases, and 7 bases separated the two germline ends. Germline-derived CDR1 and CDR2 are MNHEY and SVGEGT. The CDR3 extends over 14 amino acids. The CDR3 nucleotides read TGTGCCAGCAGTTACGGTGAGGATAATTCACCCCTCCACTTT. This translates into CASSYGEDNSPLHF.

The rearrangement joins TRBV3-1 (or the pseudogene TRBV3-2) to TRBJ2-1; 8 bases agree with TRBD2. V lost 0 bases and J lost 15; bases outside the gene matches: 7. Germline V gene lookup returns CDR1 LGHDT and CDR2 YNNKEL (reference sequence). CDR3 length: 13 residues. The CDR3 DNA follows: TGTGCCAGCAGCCAAGATCGGGTTAGCGGGGCGTTCTTC. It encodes CASSQDRVSGAFF.

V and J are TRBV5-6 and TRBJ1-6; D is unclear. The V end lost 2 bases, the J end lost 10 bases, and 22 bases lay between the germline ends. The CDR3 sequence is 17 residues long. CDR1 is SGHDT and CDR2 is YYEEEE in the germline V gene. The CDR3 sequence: CASSFLGQALSTSPLHF. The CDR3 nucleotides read TGTGCCAGCAGCTTTCTTGGTCAGGCACTCAGTACCTCACCCCTCCACTTT.

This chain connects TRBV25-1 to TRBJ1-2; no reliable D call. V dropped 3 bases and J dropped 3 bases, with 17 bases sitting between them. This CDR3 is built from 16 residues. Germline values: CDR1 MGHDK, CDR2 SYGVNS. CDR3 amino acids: CASSESSAGSHYGYTF. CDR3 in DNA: TGTGCCAGCAGTGAGTCATCGGCAGGCTCCCACTATGGCTACACCTTC.

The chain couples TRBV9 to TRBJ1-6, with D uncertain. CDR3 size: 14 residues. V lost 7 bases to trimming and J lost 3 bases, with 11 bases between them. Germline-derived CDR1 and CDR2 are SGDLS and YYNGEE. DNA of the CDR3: TGTGCCAGCTCTCGTCCAGGCTATAATTCACCCCTCCACTTT. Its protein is CASSRPGYNSPLHF.

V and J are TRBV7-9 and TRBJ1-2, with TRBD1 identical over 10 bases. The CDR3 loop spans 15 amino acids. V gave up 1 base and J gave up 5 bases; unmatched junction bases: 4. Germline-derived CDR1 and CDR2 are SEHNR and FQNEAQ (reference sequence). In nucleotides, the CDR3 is TGTGCCAGCAGCTTAGTCCAGGGACAGGGGTATGGCTACACCTTC. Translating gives CASSLVQGQGYGYTF.

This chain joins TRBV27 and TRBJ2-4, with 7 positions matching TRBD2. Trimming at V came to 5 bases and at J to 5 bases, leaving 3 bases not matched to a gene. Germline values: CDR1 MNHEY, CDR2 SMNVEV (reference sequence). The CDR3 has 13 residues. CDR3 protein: CASSLGGENIQYF. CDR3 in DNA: TGTGCCAGCAGTCTTGGGGGGGAAAACATTCAGTACTTC.

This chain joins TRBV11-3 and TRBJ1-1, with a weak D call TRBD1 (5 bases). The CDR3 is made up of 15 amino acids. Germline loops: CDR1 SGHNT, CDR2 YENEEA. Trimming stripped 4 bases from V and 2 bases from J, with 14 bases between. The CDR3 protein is CASSSAGGSNTEAFF. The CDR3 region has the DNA TGTGCCAGCAGCTCTGCCGGGGGTTCTAACACTGAAGCTTTCTTT.

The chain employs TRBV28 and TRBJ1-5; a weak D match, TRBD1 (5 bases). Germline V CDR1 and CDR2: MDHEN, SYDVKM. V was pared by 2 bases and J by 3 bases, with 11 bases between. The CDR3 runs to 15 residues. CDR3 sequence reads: CASSLPKGANQPQHF. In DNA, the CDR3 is TGTGCCAGCAGTTTACCTAAAGGGGCCAATCAGCCCCAGCATTTT.

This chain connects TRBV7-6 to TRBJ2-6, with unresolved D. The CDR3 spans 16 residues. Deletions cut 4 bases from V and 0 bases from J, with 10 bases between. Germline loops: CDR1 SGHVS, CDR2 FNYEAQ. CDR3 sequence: CASSSYRVSGANVLTF. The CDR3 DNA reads TGTGCCAGCAGCTCCTATCGGGTCTCTGGGGCCAACGTCCTGACTTTC.

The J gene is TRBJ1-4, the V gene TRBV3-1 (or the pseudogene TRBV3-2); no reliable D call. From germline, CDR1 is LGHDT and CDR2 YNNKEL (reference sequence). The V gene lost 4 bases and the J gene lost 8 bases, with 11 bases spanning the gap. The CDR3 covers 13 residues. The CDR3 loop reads CASSRVAREKLFF. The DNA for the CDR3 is TGTGCCAGCAGCCGGGTGGCTAGGGAAAAACTGTTTTTT.

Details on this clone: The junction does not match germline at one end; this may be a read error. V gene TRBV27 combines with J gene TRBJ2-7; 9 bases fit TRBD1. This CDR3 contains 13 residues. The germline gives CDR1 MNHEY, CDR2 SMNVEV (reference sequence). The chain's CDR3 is CASSSAVGGTGFF. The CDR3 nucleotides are TGTGCCAGCAGTTCTGCCGTAGGGGGGACAGGGTTTTTC.

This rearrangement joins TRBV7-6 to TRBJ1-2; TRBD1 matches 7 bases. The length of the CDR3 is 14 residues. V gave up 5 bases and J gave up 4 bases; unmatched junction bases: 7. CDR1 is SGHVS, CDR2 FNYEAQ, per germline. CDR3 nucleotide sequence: TGTGCCAGCAGCCCATTGACAGGGACCTATGGCTACACCTTC. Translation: CASSPLTGTYGYTF.

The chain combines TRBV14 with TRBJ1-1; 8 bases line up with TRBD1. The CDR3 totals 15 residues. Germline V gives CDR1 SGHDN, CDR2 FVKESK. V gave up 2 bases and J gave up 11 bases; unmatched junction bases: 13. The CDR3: CASSQLTGEYARAFF. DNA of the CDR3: TGTGCCAGCAGCCAACTGACAGGGGAATACGCGCGGGCTTTCTTT. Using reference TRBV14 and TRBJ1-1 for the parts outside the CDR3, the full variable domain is EAGVTQFPSHSVIEKGQTVTLRCDPISGHDNLYWYRRVMGKEIKFLLHFVKESKQDESGMPNNRFLAERTGGTYSTLKVQPAELEDSGVYFCASSQLTGEYARAFFGQGTRLTVV.

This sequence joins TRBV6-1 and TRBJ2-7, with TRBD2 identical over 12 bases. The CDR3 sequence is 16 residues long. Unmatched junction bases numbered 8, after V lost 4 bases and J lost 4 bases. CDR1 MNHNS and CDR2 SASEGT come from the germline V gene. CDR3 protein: CASSGLAGVKWYEQYF. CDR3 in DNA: TGTGCCAGCAGTGGACTAGCGGGAGTCAAGTGGTACGAGCAGTACTTC.

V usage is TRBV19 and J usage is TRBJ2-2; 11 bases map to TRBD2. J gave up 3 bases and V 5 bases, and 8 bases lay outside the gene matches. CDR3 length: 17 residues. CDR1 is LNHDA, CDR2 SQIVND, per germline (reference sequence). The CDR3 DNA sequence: TGTGCCAGTAGTGGAGGGCCACTAGCGGGAGACACCGGGGAGCTGTTTTTT. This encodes CASSGGPLAGDTGELFF.

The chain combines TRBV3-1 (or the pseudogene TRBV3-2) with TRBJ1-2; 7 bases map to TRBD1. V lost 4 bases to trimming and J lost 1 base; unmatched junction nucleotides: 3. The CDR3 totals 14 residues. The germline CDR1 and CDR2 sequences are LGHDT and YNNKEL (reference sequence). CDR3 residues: CASSLQGRNYGYTF. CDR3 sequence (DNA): TGTGCCAGCAGCCTACAGGGGCGTAACTATGGCTACACCTTC.

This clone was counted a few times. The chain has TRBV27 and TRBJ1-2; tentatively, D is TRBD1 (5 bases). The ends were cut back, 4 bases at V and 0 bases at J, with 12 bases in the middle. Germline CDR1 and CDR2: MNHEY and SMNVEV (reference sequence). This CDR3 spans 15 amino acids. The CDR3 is CASSWGDGANYGYTF. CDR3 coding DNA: TGTGCCAGCAGTTGGGGGGACGGAGCTAACTATGGCTACACCTTC.

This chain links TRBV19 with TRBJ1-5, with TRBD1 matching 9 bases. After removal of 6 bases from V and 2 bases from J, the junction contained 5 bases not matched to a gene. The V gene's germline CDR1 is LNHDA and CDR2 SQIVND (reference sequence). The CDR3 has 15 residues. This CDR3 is CASRTGGVGNQPQHF. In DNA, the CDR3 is TGTGCCAGTAGAACAGGGGGCGTCGGCAATCAGCCCCAGCATTTT.

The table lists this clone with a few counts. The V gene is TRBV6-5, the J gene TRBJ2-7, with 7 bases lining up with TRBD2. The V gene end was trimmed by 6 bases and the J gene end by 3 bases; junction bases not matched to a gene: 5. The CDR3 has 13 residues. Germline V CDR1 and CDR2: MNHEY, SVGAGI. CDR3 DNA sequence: TGTGCCAGCAGGGAGGGAGGGCTCTACGAGCAGTACTTC. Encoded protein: CASREGGLYEQYF.

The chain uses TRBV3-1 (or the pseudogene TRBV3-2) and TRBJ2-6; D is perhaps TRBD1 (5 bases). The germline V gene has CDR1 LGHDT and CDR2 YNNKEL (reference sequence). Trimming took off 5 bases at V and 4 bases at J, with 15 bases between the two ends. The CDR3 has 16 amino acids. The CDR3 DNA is TGTGCCAGCAGCTCACTTGCCAGGGTCGGGGCCAACGTCCTGACTTTC. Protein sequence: CASSSLARVGANVLTF.

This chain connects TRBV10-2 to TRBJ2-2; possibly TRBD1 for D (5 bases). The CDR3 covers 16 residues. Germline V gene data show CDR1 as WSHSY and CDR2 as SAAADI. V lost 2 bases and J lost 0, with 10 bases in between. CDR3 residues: CASSEPTETNTGELFF. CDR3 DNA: TGCGCCAGCAGTGAGCCGACAGAGACGAACACCGGGGAGCTGTTTTTT.

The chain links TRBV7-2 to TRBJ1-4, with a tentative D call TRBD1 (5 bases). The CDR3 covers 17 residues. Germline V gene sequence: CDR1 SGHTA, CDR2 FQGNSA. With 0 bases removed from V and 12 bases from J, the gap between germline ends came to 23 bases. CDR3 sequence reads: CASSLAQMWGQPFQLFF. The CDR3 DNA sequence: TGTGCCAGCAGCTTAGCGCAGATGTGGGGCCAGCCGTTCCAACTGTTTTTT.